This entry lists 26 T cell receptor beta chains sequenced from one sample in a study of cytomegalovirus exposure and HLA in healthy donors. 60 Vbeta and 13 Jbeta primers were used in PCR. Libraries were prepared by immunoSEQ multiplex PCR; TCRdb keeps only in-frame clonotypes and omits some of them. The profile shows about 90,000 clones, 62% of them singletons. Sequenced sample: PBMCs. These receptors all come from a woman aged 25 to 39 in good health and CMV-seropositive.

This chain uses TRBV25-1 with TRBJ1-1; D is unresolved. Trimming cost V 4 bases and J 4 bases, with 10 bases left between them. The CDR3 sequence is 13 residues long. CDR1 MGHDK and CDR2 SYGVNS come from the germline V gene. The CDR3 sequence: CASSGVSITEAFF. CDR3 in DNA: TGTGCCAGCAGTGGCGTCTCTATCACTGAAGCTTTCTTT.

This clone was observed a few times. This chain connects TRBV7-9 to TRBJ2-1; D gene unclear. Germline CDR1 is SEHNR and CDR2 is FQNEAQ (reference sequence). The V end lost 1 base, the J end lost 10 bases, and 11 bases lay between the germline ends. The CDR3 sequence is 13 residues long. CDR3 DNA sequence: TGTGCCAGCAGCTTAGTACAGCAAGGAGAGCAGTTCTTC. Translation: CASSLVQQGEQFF.

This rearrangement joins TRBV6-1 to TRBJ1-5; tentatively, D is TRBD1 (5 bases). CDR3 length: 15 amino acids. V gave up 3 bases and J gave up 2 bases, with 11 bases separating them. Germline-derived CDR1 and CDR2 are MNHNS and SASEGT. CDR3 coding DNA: TGTGCCAGCAGTGATTGGGGGACTGGCAATCAGCCCCAGCATTTT. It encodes CASSDWGTGNQPQHF.

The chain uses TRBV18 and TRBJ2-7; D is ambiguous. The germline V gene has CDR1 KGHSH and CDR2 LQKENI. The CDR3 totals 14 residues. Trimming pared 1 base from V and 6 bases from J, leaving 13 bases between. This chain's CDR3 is CASSPLRTTPEQYF. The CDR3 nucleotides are TGTGCCAGCTCACCACTTCGTACTACCCCCGAGCAGTACTTC. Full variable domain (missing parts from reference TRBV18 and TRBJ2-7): NAGVMQNPRHLVRRRGQEARLRCSPMKGHSHVYWYRQLPEEGLKFMVYLQKENIIDESGMPKERFSAEFPKEGPSILRIQQVVRGDSAAYFCASSPLRTTPEQYFGPGTRLTVT.

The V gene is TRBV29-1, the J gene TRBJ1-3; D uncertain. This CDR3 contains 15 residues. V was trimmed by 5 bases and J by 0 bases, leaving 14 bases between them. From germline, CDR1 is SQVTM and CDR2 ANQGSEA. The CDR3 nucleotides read TGCAGCGTTTCGGGAGGATCCCGCTCTGGAAACACCATATATTTT. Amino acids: CSVSGGSRSGNTIYF.

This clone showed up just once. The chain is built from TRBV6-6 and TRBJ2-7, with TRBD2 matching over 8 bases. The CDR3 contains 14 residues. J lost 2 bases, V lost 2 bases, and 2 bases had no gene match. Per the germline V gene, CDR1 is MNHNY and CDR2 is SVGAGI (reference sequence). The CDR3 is CASSYSGGTYEQYF. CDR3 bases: TGTGCCAGCAGTTACAGCGGGGGAACCTACGAGCAGTACTTC.

The CDR3 DNA follows: TGTGCCAGCAGGAAGGAGGGGACCCAGGGGGGTGAGCAGTTCTTC. This codes for CASRKEGTQGGEQFF. The chain employs TRBV6-4 and TRBJ2-1, with D perhaps matching TRBD1 (7 bases). This CDR3 is built from 15 residues. In germline, CDR1 is MRHNA, CDR2 SNTAGT. The V end lost 6 bases, the J end lost 9 bases, and 21 bases lay between the germline ends.

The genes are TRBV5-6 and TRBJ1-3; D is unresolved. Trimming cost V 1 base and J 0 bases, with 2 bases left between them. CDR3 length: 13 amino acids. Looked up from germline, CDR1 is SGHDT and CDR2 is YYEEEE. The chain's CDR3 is CASSLYSGNTIYF. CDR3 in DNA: TGTGCCAGCAGCTTGTACTCTGGAAACACCATATATTTT. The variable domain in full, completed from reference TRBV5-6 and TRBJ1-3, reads DAGVTQSPTHLIKTRGQQVTLRCSPKSGHDTVSWYQQALGQGPQFIFQYYEEEERQRGNFPDRFSGHQFPNYSSELNVNALLLGDSALYLCASSLYSGNTIYFGEGSWLTVV.

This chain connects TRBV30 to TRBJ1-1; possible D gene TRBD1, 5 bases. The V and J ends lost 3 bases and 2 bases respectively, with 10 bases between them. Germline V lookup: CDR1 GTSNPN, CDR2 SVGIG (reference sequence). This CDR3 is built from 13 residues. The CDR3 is CAWSPDTNTEAFF. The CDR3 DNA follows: TGTGCCTGGAGCCCGGACACAAACACTGAAGCTTTCTTT. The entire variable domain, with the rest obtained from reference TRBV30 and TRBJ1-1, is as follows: SQTIHQWPATLVQPVGSPLSLECTVEGTSNPNLYWYRQAAGRGLQLLFYSVGIGQISSEVPQNLSASRPQDRQFILSSKKLLLSDSGFYLCAWSPDTNTEAFFGQGTRLTVV.

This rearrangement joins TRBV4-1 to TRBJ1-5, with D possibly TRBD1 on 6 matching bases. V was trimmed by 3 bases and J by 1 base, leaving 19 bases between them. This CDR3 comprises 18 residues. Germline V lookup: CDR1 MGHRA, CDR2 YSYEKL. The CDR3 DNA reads TGCGCCAGCAGCCACCACCTAGGTGAGGGGGTAAGCAATCAGCCCCAGCATTTT. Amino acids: CASSHHLGEGVSNQPQHF.

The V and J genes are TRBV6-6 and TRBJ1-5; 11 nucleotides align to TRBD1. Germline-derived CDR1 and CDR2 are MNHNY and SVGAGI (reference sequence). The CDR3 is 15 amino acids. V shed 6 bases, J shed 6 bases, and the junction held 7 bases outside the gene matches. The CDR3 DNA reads TGTGCCAGCAGGGACAGGGGGCGCGGTGGTCAGCCCCAGCATTTT. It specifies CASRDRGRGGQPQHF.

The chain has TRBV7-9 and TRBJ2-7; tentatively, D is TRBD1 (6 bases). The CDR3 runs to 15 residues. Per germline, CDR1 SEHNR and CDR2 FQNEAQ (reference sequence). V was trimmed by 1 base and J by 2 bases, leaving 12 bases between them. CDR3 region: CASSLERQGPYEQYF. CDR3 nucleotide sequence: TGTGCCAGCAGCTTAGAGCGGCAGGGGCCCTACGAGCAGTACTTC.

CDR3 sequence: CASSPMDTNQPQHF. The CDR3 DNA is TGTGCCAGCAGTCCCATGGACACCAATCAGCCCCAGCATTTT. The chain carries TRBV6-5 and TRBJ1-5; D is perhaps TRBD1 (5 bases). The V and J ends lost 5 bases and 3 bases respectively, with 11 bases between them. The length of the CDR3 is 14 residues. Germline CDR1 is MNHEY and CDR2 is SVGAGI.

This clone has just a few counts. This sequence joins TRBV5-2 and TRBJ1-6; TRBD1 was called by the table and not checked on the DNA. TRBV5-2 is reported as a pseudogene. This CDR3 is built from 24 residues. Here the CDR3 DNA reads TGTGCCAGCAACCCACCAGGGGGGACACAGGGCCAGTCATTACTACCCTCCTATAATTCACCCCTCCACTTT. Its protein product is CASNPPGGTQGQSLLPSYNSPLHF.

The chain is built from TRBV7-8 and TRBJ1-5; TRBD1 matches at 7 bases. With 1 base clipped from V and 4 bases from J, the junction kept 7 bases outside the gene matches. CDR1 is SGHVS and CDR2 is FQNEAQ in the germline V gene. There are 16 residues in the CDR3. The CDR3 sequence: CASSLVGGTVNQPQHF. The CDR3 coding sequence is TGTGCCAGCAGCTTAGTAGGCGGGACAGTAAATCAGCCCCAGCATTTT.

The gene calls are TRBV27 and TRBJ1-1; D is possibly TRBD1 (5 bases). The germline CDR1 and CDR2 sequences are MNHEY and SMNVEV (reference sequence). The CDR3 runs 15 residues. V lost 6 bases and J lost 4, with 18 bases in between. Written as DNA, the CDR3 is TGTGCCAGCAGAACTTGGGGCTTGTGGGCCACTGAAGCTTTCTTT. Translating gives CASRTWGLWATEAFF.

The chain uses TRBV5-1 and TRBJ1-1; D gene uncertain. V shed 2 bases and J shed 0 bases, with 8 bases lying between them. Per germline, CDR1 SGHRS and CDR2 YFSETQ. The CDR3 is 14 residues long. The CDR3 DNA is TGCGCCAGCAGCTTAGACGCGGTGAACACTGAAGCTTTCTTT. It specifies CASSLDAVNTEAFF.

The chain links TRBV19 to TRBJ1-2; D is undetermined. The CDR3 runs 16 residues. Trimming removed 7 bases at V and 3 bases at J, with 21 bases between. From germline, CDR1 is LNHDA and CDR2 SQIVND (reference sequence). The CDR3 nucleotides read TGTGCCAGTACGGAGAGCAGCGGTAACCGTGACTATGGCTACACCTTC. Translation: CASTESSGNRDYGYTF.

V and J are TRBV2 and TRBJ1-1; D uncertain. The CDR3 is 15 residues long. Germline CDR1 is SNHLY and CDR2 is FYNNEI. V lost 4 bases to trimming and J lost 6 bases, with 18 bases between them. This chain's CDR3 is CASSGRPRVEAEAFF. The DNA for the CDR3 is TGTGCCAGCAGTGGAAGACCGAGAGTCGAGGCTGAAGCTTTCTTT.

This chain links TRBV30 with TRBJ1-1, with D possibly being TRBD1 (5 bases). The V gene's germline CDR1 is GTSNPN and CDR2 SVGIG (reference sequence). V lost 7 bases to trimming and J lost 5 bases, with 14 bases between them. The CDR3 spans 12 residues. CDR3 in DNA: TGTGCCTTAGCAAGGGGAGGGACTGAAGCTTTCTTT. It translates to CALARGGTEAFF.

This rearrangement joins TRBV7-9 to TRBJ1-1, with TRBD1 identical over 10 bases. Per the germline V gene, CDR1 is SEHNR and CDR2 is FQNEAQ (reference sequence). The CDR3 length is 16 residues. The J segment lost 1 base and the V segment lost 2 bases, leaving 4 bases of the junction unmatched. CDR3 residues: CASSLRQGASNTEAFF. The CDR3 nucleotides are TGTGCCAGCAGCTTAAGACAGGGGGCCTCGAACACTGAAGCTTTCTTT. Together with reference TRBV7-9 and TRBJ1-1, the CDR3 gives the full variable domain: DTGVSQNPRHKITKRGQNVTFRCDPISEHNRLYWYRQTLGQGPEFLTYFQNEAQLEKSRLLSDRFSAERPKGSFSTLEIQRTEQGDSAMYLCASSLRQGASNTEAFFGQGTRLTVV.

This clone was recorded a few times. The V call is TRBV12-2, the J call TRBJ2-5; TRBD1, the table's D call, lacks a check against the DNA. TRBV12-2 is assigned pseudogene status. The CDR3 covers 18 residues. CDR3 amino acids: CASRLPPHKQGARETQYF. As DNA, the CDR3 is TGTGCAAGTCGCCTACCGCCCCACAAACAGGGGGCGAGGGAGACCCAGTACTTC.

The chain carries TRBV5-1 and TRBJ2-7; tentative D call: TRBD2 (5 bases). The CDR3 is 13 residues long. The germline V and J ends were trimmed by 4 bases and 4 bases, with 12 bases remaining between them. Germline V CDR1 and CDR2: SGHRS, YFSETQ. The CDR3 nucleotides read TGCGCCAGCAGCGTCGAGGGATTATACGAGCAGTACTTC. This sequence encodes CASSVEGLYEQYF.

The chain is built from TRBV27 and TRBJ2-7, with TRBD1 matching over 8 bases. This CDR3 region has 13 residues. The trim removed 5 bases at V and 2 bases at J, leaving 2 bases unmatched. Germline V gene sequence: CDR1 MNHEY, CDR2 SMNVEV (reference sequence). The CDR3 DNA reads TGTGCCAGCAGTCGGGACAGGACCTACGAGCAGTACTTC. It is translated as CASSRDRTYEQYF.

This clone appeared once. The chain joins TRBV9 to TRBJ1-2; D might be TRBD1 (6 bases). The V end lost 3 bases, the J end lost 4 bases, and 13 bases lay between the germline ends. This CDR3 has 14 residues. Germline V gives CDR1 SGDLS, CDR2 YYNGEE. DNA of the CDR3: TGTGCCAGCAGCGGTGGGGGCGCGGGCTATGGCTACACCTTC. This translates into CASSGGGAGYGYTF. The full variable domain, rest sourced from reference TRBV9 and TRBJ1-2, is DSGVTQTPKHLITATGQRVTLRCSPRSGDLSVYWYQQSLDQGLQFLIQYYNGEERAKGNILERFSAQQFPDLHSELNLSSLELGDSALYFCASSGGGAGYGYTFGSGTRLTVV.

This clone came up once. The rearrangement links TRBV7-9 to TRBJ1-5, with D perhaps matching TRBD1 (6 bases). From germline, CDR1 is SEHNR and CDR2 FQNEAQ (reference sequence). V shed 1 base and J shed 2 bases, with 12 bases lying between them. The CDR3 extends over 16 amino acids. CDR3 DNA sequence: TGTGCCAGCAGCTTAGGGTCAGGGGTGGGCAATCAGCCCCAGCATTTT. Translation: CASSLGSGVGNQPQHF.